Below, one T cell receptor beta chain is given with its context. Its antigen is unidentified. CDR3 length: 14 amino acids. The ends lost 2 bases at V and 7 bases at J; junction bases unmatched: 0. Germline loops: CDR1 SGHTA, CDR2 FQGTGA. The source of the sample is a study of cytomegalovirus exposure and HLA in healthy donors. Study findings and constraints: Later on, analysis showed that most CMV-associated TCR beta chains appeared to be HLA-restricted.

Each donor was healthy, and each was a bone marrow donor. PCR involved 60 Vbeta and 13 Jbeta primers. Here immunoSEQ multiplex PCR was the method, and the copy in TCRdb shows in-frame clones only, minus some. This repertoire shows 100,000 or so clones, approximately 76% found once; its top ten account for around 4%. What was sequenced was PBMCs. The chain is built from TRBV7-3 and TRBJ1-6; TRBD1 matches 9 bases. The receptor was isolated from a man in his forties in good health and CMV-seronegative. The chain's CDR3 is CASSLGTGNSPLHF. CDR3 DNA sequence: TGTGCCAGCAGCTTAGGGACAGGGAATTCACCCCTCCACTTT.